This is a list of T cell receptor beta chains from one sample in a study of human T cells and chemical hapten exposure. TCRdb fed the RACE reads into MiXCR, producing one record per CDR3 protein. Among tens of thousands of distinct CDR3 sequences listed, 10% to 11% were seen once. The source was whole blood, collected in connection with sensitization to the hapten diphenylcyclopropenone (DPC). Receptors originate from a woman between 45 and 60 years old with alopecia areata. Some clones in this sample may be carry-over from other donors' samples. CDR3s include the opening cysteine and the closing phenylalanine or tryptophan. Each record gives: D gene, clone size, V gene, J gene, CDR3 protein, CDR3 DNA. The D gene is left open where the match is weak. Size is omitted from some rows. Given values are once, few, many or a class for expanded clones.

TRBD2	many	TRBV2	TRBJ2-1	CASGLAEGDEQFF	TGTGCCAGCGGACTAGCGGAGGGGGATGAGCAGTTCTTC
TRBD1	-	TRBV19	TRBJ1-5	CASSIQGQGGNRAQHF	TGTGCCAGTAGTATCCAGGGACAGGGGGGAAATCGGGCCCAGCATTTT
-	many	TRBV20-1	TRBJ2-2	CSARGRRSDTGELFF	TGCAGTGCTAGAGGCCGTCGATCGGACACCGGGGAGCTGTTTTTT
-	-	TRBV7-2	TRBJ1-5	CASSLEVQPQHF	TGTGCCAGCAGCTTAGAAGTTCAGCCCCAGCATTTT
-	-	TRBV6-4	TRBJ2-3	CASSPRATDTQYF	TGTGCCAGCAGCCCCCGTGCCACAGATACGCAGTATTTT
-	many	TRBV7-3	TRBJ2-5	CASSLTGREETQYF	TGTGCCAGCAGCTTAACGGGCAGGGAAGAGACCCAGTACTTC
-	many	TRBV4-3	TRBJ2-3	CASSQLHLSSTDTQYF	TGCGCCAGCAGCCAGCTACATCTCTCTAGCACAGATACGCAGTATTTT
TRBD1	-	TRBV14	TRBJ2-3	CASSSPQGAGTDTQYF	TGTGCCAGCAGCTCACCACAGGGGGCAGGGACAGATACGCAGTATTTT
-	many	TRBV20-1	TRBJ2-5	CSAGSRETQYF	TGCAGTGCTGGCTCGAGGGAGACCCAGTACTTC
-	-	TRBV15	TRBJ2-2	CATSRTVNTGELFF	TGTGCCACCAGCCGGACAGTCAACACCGGGGAGCTGTTTTTT
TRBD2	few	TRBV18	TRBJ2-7	CASSPQTALAGRYEQYF	TGTGCCAGCTCACCCCAAACGGCGCTAGCGGGACGGTACGAGCAGTACTTC
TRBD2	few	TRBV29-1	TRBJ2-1	CSGRGGRAEDEQFF	TGCAGCGGGAGAGGTGGGAGGGCCGAGGATGAGCAGTTCTTC
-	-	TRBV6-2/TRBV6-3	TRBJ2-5	CASSWSGGETQYF	TGTGCCAGCAGTTGGTCAGGGGGGGAGACCCAGTACTTC
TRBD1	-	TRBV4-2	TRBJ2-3	CASSQGGQGLSTDTQYF	TGTGCCAGCAGCCAAGGGGGACAGGGGCTTAGCACAGATACGCAGTATTTT
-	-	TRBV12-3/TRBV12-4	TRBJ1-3	CASRLGGSGNTIYF	TGTGCCAGCAGGTTGGGGGGCTCTGGAAACACCATATATTTT
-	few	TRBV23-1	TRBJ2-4	CASSQLMPGEGIQYF	TGCGCCAGCAGTCAATTGATGCCAGGGGAGGGCATTCAGTACTTC
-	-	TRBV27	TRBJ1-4	CASSLERSTNEKLFF	TGTGCCAGCAGTTTAGAACGTTCAACTAATGAAAAACTGTTTTTT
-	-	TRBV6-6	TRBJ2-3	CASSKLGDTQYF	TGTGCCAGCAGTAAACTAGGGGATACGCAGTATTTT
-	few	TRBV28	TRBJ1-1	CASTVWGNLVGAFF	TGTGCCAGCACCGTGTGGGGGAATCTCGTCGGCGCTTTCTTT
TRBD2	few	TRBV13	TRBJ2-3	CASSPGLAGGADTQYF	TGTGCCAGCAGCCCGGGACTAGCGGGAGGAGCAGATACGCAGTATTTT
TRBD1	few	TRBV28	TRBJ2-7	CASSTPGQGNYEQYF	TGTGCCAGCAGCACACCGGGACAGGGGAACTACGAGCAGTACTTC
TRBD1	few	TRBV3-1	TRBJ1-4	CASSLNRGRDEKLFF	TGTGCCAGCAGCCTAAACAGGGGAAGGGATGAAAAACTGTTTTTT
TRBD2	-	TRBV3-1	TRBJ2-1	CASSQEGGLSFYNEQFF	TGTGCCAGCAGCCAAGAGGGAGGGTTGTCTTTCTACAATGAGCAGTTCTTC
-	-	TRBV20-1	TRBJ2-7	CSAPQRSSYEQYF	TGCAGTGCTCCGCAGCGGAGCTCCTACGAGCAGTACTTC
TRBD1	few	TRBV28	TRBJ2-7	CASSFGEGAYEQYF	TGTGCCAGCAGTTTTGGTGAGGGGGCGTACGAGCAGTACTTC
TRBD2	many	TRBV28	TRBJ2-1	CASRRSGSFQFF	TGTGCCAGCAGACGTAGCGGGAGTTTCCAGTTCTTC
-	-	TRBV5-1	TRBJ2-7	CASRIRDEQYF	TGCGCCAGCAGAATCAGGGACGAGCAGTACTTC
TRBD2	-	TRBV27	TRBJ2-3	CASSLREGLTDTQYF	TGTGCCAGCAGTTTACGGGAGGGCCTGACAGATACGCAGTATTTT
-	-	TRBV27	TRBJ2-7	CASSLSNPLYEQYF	TGTGCCAGCAGTTTATCGAACCCGCTCTACGAGCAGTACTTC
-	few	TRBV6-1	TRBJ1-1	CASWGPQGMNTEAFF	TGTGCCAGCTGGGGTCCACAGGGAATGAACACTGAAGCTTTCTTT
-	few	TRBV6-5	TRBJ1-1	CASSPTQGRNTEAFF	TGTGCCAGCAGCCCCACCCAGGGGCGAAACACTGAAGCTTTCTTT
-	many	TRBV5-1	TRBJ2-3	CASSLGAADTQYF	TGCGCCAGCAGCTTGGGGGCCGCAGATACGCAGTATTTT
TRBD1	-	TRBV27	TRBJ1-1	CASSPDVGTGRAFF	TGTGCCAGCAGTCCTGATGTAGGGACAGGTAGAGCTTTCTTT
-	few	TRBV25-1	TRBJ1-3	CASSDQGLPGNTIYF	TGTGCCAGCAGTGACCAGGGGTTGCCTGGAAACACCATATATTTT
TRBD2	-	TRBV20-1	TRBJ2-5	CNAGLAGYQETQYF	TGCAATGCTGGTCTAGCGGGGTACCAAGAGACCCAGTACTTC
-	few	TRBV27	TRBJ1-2	CASSTTENYGYTF	TGTGCCAGCAGTACAACAGAAAACTATGGCTACACCTTC
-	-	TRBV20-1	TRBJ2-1	CSARQQSNYNEQFF	TGCAGTGCTAGACAGCAGTCAAACTACAATGAGCAGTTCTTC
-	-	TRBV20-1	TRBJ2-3	CSARDGRGSTDTQYF	TGCAGTGCTAGAGATGGACGTGGGAGCACAGATACGCAGTATTTT
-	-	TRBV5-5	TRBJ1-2	CASSTQTGANYGYTF	TGTGCCAGCAGCACCCAGACAGGAGCTAACTATGGCTACACCTTC
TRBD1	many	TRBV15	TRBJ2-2	CATSRLGQGKDTGELFF	TGTGCCACCAGCAGGCTCGGACAGGGGAAGGACACCGGGGAGCTGTTTTTT
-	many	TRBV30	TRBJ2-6	CACPWRNSGANVLTF	TGTGCCTGCCCGTGGAGGAACTCTGGGGCCAACGTCCTGACTTTC
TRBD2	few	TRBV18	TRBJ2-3	CASSPLTSGGTDTQYF	TGTGCCAGCTCACCCCTGACTAGCGGGGGCACAGATACGCAGTATTTT
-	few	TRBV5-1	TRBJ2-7	CASRPDAYEQYF	TGCGCCAGCAGACCGGACGCCTACGAGCAGTACTTC